The present entry profiles one T cell receptor (beta chain) with its context. Its antigen remains unidentified. The data belong to a study of graft-versus-host responses after intestinal transplantation. This table comes from immunoSEQ multiplex PCR, and its TCRdb copy is limited to in-frame clones, with some not included. The sample has about 82,000 clones, roughly 89% seen once. The V gene's germline CDR1 is LNHDA and CDR2 SQIVND (reference sequence). The CDR3 extends over 14 amino acids. The V segment lost 4 bases and the J segment 3 bases; nucleotides outside the gene matches: 4. This clonotype originated in a human donor who received an intestinal transplant. Sequencing used unstimulated CD4+ T cells sorted from spleen or lymph node cells, obtained before intestinal transplant. This chain links TRBV19 with TRBJ2-3; TRBD2 aligns across 7 bases. CDR3 amino acids: CASSTRTRTDTQYF. The DNA for the CDR3 is TGTGCCAGTAGTACTCGGACTAGAACAGATACGCAGTATTTT. The variable domain in full, completed from reference TRBV19 and TRBJ2-3, reads DGGITQSPKYLFRKEGQNVTLSCEQNLNHDAMYWYRQDPGQGLRLIYYSQIVNDFQKGDIAEGYSVSREKKESFPLTVTSAQKNPTAFYLCASSTRTRTDTQYFGPGTRLTVL.